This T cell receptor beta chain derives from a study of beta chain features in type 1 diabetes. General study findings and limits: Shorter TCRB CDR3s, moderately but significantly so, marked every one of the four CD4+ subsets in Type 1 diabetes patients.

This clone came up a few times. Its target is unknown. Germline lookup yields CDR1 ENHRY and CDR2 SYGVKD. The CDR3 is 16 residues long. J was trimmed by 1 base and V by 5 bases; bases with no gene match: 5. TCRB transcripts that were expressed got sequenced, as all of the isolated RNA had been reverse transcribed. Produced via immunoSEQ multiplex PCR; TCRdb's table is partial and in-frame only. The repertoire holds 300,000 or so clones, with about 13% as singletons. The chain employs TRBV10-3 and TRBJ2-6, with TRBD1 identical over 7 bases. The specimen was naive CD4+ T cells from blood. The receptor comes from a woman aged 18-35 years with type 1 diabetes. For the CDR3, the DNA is TGTGCCATCAGTCCGGGACAGCCATCTGGGGCCAACGTCCTGACTTTC. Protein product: CAISPGQPSGANVLTF.